One TCR beta chain is described in this entry. This sample is part of a study of cytomegalovirus exposure and HLA in healthy donors. The V end was cut by 5 bases, the J end by 9 bases, with 20 bases between. The CDR3 has 15 amino acids. Germline CDR1 LGHNA, CDR2 YNFKEQ. Vbeta (60) and Jbeta (13) primers were used in the PCR. The assay was immunoSEQ multiplex PCR, and TCRdb's table has in-frame clones only and misses some. The table shows under 200,000 clones, with 60% to 85% occurring only once. The clonotype was recovered from a woman aged 25-40 years in good health and CMV-seronegative. The sequenced sample was PBMCs. The chain has TRBV4-2 and TRBJ2-1, with a possible D match to TRBD2 (7 bases). CDR3 sequence: CASSSYTGGLAEQFF. The CDR3 bases are TGTGCCAGCAGCTCCTACACCGGGGGGCTTGCTGAGCAGTTCTTC.